This TCR beta chain was sequenced in a study of human T cells and chemical hapten exposure. Study as a whole: Each patch test put 0.01% DPC on the upper back, and results were read at 6 days.

Time point of the sample: patch test 2, 6 weeks after DPC sensitization. Treatment here: therapeutic diphenylcyclopropenone sensitization with weekly scalp DPC. Many counts were recorded for this clonotype. With 4 bases removed from V and 7 bases from J, the gap between germline ends came to 10 bases. The CDR3 sequence is 12 residues long. Germline CDR1 reads SNHLY; CDR2 reads FYNNEI. In TCRdb, the RACE reads were re-called with MiXCR into one record per CDR3 protein. Of roughly 30,000 distinct CDR3 sequences listed, roughly 9.4% are singletons. The sequence was obtained from a man younger than 40 with alopecia areata. Some clones in this sample may be carry-over from other donors' samples. The V gene is TRBV2, the J gene TRBJ2-5; D ambiguous. Sequencing was performed on whole blood, taken in connection with sensitization to the hapten diphenylcyclopropenone (DPC). CDR3 DNA: TGTGCCAGCAGTGGAACCCAGAGGACCCAGTACTTC. Protein: CASSGTQRTQYF.